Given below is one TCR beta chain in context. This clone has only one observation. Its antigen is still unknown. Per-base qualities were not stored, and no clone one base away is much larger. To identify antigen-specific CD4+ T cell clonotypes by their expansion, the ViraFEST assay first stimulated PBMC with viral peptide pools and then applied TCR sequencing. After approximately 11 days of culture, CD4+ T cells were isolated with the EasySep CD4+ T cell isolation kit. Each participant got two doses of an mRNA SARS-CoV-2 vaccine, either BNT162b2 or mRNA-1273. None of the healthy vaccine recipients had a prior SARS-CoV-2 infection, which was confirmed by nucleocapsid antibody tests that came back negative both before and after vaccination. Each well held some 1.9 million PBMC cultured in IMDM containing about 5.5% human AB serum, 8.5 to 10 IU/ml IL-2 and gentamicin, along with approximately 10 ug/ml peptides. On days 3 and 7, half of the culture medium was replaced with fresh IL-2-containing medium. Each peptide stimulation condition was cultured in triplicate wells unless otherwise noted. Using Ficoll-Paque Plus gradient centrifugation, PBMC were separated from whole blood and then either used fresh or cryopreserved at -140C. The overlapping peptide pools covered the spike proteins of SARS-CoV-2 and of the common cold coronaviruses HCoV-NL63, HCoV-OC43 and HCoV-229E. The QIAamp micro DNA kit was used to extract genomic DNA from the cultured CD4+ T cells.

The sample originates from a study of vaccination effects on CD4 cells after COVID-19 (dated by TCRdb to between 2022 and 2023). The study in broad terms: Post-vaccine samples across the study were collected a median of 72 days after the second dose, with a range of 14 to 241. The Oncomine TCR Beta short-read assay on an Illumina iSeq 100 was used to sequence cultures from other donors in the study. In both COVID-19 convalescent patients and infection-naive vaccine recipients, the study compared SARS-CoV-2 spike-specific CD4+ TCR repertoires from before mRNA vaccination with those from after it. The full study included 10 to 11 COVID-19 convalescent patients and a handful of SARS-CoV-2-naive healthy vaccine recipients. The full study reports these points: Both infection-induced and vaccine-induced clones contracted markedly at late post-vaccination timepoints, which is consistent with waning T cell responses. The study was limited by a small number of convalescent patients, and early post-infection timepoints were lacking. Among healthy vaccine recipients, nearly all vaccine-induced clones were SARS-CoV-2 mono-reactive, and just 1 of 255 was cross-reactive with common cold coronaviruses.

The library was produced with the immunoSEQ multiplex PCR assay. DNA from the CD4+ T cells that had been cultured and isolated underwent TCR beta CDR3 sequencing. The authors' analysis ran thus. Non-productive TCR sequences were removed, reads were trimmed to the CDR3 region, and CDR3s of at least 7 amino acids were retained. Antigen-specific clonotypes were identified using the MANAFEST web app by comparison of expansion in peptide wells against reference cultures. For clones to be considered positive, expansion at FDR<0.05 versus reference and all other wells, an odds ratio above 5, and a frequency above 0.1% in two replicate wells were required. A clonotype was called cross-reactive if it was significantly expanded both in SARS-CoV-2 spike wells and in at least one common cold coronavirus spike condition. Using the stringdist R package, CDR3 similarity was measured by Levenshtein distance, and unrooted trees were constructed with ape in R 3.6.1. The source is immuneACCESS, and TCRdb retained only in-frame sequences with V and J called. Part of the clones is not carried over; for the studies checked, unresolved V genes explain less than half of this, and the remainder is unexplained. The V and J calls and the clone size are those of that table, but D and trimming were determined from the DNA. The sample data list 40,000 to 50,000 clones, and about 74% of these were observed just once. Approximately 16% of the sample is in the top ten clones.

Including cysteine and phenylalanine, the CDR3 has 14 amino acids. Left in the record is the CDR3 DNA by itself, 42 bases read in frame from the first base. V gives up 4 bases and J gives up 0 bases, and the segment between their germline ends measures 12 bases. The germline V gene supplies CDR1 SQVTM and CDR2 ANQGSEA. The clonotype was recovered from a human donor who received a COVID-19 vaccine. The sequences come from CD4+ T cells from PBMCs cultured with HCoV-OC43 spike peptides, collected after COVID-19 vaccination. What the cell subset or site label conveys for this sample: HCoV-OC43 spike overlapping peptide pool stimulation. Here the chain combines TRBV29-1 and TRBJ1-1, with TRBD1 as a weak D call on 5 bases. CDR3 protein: CSVGIGAMNTEAFF. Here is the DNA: TGCAGCGTTGGTATCGGGGCAATGAACACTGAAGCTTTCTTT.